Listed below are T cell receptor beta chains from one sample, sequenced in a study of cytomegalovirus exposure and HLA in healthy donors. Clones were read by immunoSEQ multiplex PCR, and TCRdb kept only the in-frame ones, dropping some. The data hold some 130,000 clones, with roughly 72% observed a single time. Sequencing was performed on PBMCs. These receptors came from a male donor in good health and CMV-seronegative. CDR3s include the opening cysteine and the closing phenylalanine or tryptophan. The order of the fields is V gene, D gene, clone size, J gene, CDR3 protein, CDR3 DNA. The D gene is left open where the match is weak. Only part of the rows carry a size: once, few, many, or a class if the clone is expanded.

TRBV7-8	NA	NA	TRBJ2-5	CASSSPGVDETQYF	TGTGCCAGCAGCTCACCAGGGGTCGATGAGACCCAGTACTTC
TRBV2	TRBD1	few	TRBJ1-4	CASGIQGAKEKLFF	TGTGCCAGCGGAATACAGGGGGCGAAAGAAAAACTGTTTTTT
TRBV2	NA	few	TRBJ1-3	CASSLAQSGNTIYF	TGTGCCAGCAGTCTTGCCCAGTCTGGAAACACCATATATTTT
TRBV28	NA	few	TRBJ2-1	CASSLVGSGYNEQFF	TGTGCCAGCAGTTTGGTCGGGAGCGGCTACAATGAGCAGTTCTTC
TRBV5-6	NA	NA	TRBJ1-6	CASSRGGRSNFNSPLHF	TGTGCCAGCAGCCGTGGGGGCCGGTCGAATTTTAATTCACCCCTCCACTTT
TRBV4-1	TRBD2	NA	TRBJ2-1	CASSPDESGREINEQFF	TGCGCCAGCAGCCCAGACGAAAGCGGGAGGGAAATCAATGAGCAGTTCTTC
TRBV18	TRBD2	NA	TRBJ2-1	CASSGGTSGRSSYNEQFF	TGTGCCAGCTCGGGAGGGACTAGCGGGAGGAGCTCCTACAATGAGCAGTTCTTC
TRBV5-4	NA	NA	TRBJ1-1	CASSKLSGTEAFF	TGTGCCAGCAGCAAACTTTCAGGGACTGAAGCTTTCTTT
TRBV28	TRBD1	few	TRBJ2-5	CASSLGQAGAQETQYF	TGTGCCAGCAGTTTGGGACAGGCCGGAGCTCAAGAGACCCAGTACTTC
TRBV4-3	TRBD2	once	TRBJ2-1	CASSQLAGGNEQFF	TGCGCCAGCAGCCAACTAGCGGGGGGGAATGAGCAGTTCTTC
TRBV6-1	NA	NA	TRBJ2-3	CASRWRAREADTQYF	TGTGCCAGCAGATGGCGGGCCAGAGAGGCAGATACGCAGTATTTT
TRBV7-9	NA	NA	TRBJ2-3	CASSPPGVRTDTQYF	TGTGCCAGCAGCCCCCCCGGGGTACGCACAGATACGCAGTATTTT
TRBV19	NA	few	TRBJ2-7	CASGQGNSYEQYF	TGTGCCAGTGGGCAGGGTAACTCCTACGAGCAGTACTTC
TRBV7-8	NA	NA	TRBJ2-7	CASSLTTISYEQYF	TGTGCCAGCAGCCTTACGACTATCTCCTACGAGCAGTACTTC
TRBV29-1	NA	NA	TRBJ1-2	CSVRDTGRVYGYTF	TGCAGCGTCCGGGACACCGGCCGGGTGTATGGCTACACCTTC
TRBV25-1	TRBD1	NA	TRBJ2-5	CASSESDRANQETQYF	TGTGCCAGCAGTGAGTCGGACAGGGCTAACCAAGAGACCCAGTACTTC
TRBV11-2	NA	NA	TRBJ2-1	CASSLASLPDSSYNEQFF	TGTGCCAGCAGCTTAGCGAGCCTTCCGGACTCCTCCTACAATGAGCAGTTCTTC
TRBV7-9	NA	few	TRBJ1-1	CASSLDPGQPMNTEAFF	TGTGCCAGCAGCTTAGACCCCGGACAGCCTATGAACACTGAAGCTTTCTTT
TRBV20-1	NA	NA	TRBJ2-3	CSASFIDTQYF	TGCAGTGCTAGTTTCATAGATACGCAGTATTTT
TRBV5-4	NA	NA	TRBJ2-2	CASSLGQRSTGELFF	TGTGCCAGCAGCTTAGGCCAGCGTAGCACCGGGGAGCTGTTTTTT